The 8 T cell receptor beta chains reported below all come from one sample, sequenced in a study of cytomegalovirus exposure and HLA in healthy donors (dated by TCRdb to about 2017). Libraries were constructed by the immunoSEQ multiplex PCR assay. For the multiplex PCR, a mixture combining 60 forward primers for TCR Vbeta segments and 13 reverse primers for TCR Jbeta segments was used. This immuneACCESS table, as held by TCRdb, lists in-frame sequences with V and J called but not all clones. Of the missing ones, under half trace to an unresolved V gene in checked studies; the others have no known cause. The sample has 160,000 or so clones on record, 82% of them singletons. The ten largest clonotypes hold around 11% of the sample. Material for sequencing was PBMCs. The receptors here all came from a man aged 45-65 years in good health and CMV-seropositive.

The CDR3 DNA follows: TGTGCCAGCAGTGAGTTGTCTGGACTAGCGAGTTGGGATACGCAGTATTTT. Encoded protein: CASSELSGLASWDTQYF. The rearrangement links TRBV2 to TRBJ2-3, with TRBD2 matching 9 bases. This CDR3 region has 17 residues. Trimming removed 3 bases from V and 6 bases from J; junction bases left unmatched: 13. Germline values: CDR1 SNHLY, CDR2 FYNNEI.

In this sample, this clone turned up a few times. The V call is TRBV19, the J call TRBJ2-5; 7 positions agree with TRBD1. The CDR3 runs to 14 residues. Trimming removed 4 bases from V and 3 bases from J; junction bases left unmatched: 5. The germline V gene encodes CDR1 LNHDA and CDR2 SQIVND (reference sequence). CDR3 nucleotide sequence: TGTGCCAGTAGTAGTGACAGGGTGGAAGAGACCCAGTACTTC. Protein product: CASSSDRVEETQYF.

The chain joins TRBV19 to TRBJ1-5; 8 nucleotides agree with TRBD1. CDR1 is LNHDA, CDR2 SQIVND, per germline (reference sequence). This CDR3 region has 14 residues. The V gene end was trimmed by 6 bases and the J gene end by 7 bases; junction bases not matched to a gene: 8. For the CDR3, the DNA is TGTGCCAGTAGCGACACAGGGGGAGGGCAGCCCCAGCATTTT. Protein sequence: CASSDTGGGQPQHF.

This chain connects TRBV18 to TRBJ2-5; D is perhaps TRBD1 (6 bases). CDR1 KGHSH and CDR2 LQKENI come from the germline V gene. The CDR3 contains 15 residues. V was pared by 5 bases and J by 1 base, with 14 bases between. The CDR3 bases are TGTGCCAGCTCATCAAGTCAGGACAGCCAAGAGACCCAGTACTTC. Protein sequence: CASSSSQDSQETQYF.

The chain has TRBV7-8 and TRBJ1-5; D gene ambiguous. CDR1 and CDR2 from the germline V gene are SGHVS and FQNEAQ. This CDR3 comprises 15 residues. V shed 3 bases and J shed 3 bases, with 12 bases lying between them. As DNA, the CDR3 is TGTGCCAGCAGCTTGGACTTAACCTACAATCAGCCCCAGCATTTT. It specifies CASSLDLTYNQPQHF.

The J gene is TRBJ1-1, the V gene TRBV7-6, with 7 bases fitting TRBD1. Trimming at V came to 5 bases and at J to 4 bases, leaving 4 bases not matched to a gene. The germline gives CDR1 SGHVS, CDR2 FNYEAQ. This CDR3 contains 13 residues. The CDR3 region has the DNA TGTGCCAGCAGCAAACAGGGGACCACTGAAGCTTTCTTT. Protein sequence: CASSKQGTTEAFF.

The chain has TRBV2 and TRBJ2-6; 8 positions agree with TRBD1. The V gene's germline CDR1 is SNHLY and CDR2 FYNNEI. V lost 9 bases, J lost 1 base, and 5 bases stayed unmatched. The CDR3 has 15 residues. CDR3 nucleotides: TGTGCCAGTCGACAGGGGTCTTCTGGGGCCAACGTCCTGACTTTC. It translates to CASRQGSSGANVLTF.

The V and J genes are TRBV5-1 and TRBJ2-7, with 7 bases identical to TRBD1. Losses at the gene ends were 2 bases for V and 2 bases for J; bases not matched to a gene: 7. The germline V gene has CDR1 SGHRS and CDR2 YFSETQ. The CDR3 sequence is 15 residues long. The CDR3 region has the DNA TGCGCCAGCAGCTTATCGCCGACAGGGACCTACGAGCAGTACTTC. Translation: CASSLSPTGTYEQYF.